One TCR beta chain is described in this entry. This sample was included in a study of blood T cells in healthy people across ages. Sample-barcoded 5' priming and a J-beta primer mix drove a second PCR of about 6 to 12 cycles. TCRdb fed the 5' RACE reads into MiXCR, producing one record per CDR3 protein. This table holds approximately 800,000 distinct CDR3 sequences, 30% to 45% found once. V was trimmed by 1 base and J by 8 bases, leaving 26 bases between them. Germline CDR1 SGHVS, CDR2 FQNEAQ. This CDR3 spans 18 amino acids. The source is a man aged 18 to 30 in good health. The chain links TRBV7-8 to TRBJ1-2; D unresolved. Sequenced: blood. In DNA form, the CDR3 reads TGTGCCAGCAGCTTAGTGCCCACCTACGGGTTCCAGGCGTTCGGCTACACCTTC. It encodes CASSLVPTYGFQAFGYTF.